Following are 9 T cell receptor beta chains from one sample sequenced in a study of T cell repertoires in cytomegalovirus infection. TCRdb reprocessed the reads with MiXCR, giving one entry per CDR3 protein. The table includes some 230,000 distinct CDR3 sequences, roughly 23% detected once. Source material: CD8+ T cells from PBMCs. The receptors stem from a human donor in good health (CMV status not recorded). Some clones in this sample may be carry-over from other donors' samples.

The V and J genes are TRBV27 and TRBJ1-5; D perhaps matches TRBD1 (6 bases). CDR1 and CDR2 from the germline V gene are MNHEY and SMNVEV (reference sequence). The CDR3 has 14 amino acids. V was shortened by 5 bases and J by 5 bases, with 13 bases between the two germline ends. The CDR3 nucleotides are TGTGCCAGCAGTCCACAGGGCAACTATCAGCCCCAGCATTTT. Its translation is CASSPQGNYQPQHF.

This clonotype was counted only a few times. V gene TRBV28 combines with J gene TRBJ1-4, with TRBD1 as a possible D gene (6 bases). The CDR3 covers 14 residues. CDR1 and CDR2 from the germline V gene are MDHEN and SYDVKM. The ends were cut back, 6 bases at V and 5 bases at J, with 13 bases in the middle. CDR3 protein: CASSPGQWNEKLFF. The CDR3 DNA reads as TGTGCCAGCAGCCCGGGACAATGGAATGAAAAACTGTTTTTT.

This clonotype appeared a few times. This rearrangement joins TRBV27 to TRBJ2-7, with 8 bases aligning to TRBD1. V was pared by 0 bases and J by 2 bases, with 6 bases of the junction left unmatched. Germline-derived CDR1 and CDR2 are MNHEY and SMNVEV (reference sequence). The CDR3 is made up of 16 amino acids. CDR3 nucleotides: TGTGCCAGCAGTTTATCCACGACAGGGGAAACCTACGAGCAGTACTTC. This gives the protein CASSLSTTGETYEQYF.

The table lists this clonotype with many counts. The chain couples TRBV7-9 to TRBJ2-2; a possible D gene is TRBD2 (6 bases). CDR3 length equals 16 residues. The ends were cut back, 5 bases at V and 1 base at J, with 14 bases in the middle. The germline V gene has CDR1 SEHNR and CDR2 FQNEAQ (reference sequence). The CDR3 DNA is TGTGCCAGCAGCCCCCTCCTGCGGGGGAACACCGGGGAGCTGTTTTTT. This sequence encodes CASSPLLRGNTGELFF.

This clonotype was seen many times. This chain connects TRBV7-2 to TRBJ1-1; TRBD1 might be the D (6 bases). This CDR3 region has 11 residues. Germline CDR1 is SGHTA and CDR2 is FQGNSA. V was clipped by 3 bases and J by 8 bases, with 7 bases between them. The DNA for the CDR3 is TGTGCCAGCAGCTTGACAGGAGAAGCTTTCTTT. Amino acids: CASSLTGEAFF.

V gene TRBV2 combines with J gene TRBJ2-3; 9 bases are a match to TRBD1. CDR3 length equals 13 residues. The ends lost 6 bases at V and 3 bases at J; junction bases unmatched: 1. Germline assignment: CDR1 SNHLY and CDR2 FYNNEI. The CDR3 reads CASRGQGTDTQYF. CDR3 coding DNA: TGTGCCAGCAGGGGACAGGGTACAGATACGCAGTATTTT.

This clonotype showed up many times. The chain joins TRBV7-2 to TRBJ2-1; the D gene could be TRBD1 or TRBD2 (5 bases each). Germline values: CDR1 SGHTA, CDR2 FQGNSA. With 2 bases removed from V and 8 bases from J, the gap between germline ends came to 16 bases. CDR3 length equals 15 residues. CDR3 in DNA: TGTGCCAGCAGCTTATTTGGGACCTCTGTGGATGAGCAGTTCTTC. Translation: CASSLFGTSVDEQFF.

This clonotype was seen many times. The V and J genes are TRBV4-1 and TRBJ2-2, with 10 nucleotides matching TRBD2. The V and J ends lost 3 bases and 4 bases, in that order; junction bases with no gene match: 5. The CDR3 sequence is 16 residues long. In germline, CDR1 is MGHRA, CDR2 YSYEKL. CDR3 amino acids: CASSHPAGGPTGELFF. CDR3 DNA: TGCGCCAGCAGCCACCCAGCGGGGGGGCCCACCGGGGAGCTGTTTTTT.

Remarks on this clonotype: A much larger clone lies one base from this, so it may be a read error. The chain is built from TRBV28 and TRBJ2-7, with 8 bases that match TRBD1. This CDR3 comprises 16 residues. Trimming cost V 3 bases and J 6 bases; bases outside gene matches: 13. The germline V gene encodes CDR1 MDHEN and CDR2 SYDVKM. CDR3 bases: TGTGCCAGCAGTTTCGGGCAGGGGGCGTCCCCCTGCGAGCAGTACTTC. This translates into CASSFGQGASPCEQYF.